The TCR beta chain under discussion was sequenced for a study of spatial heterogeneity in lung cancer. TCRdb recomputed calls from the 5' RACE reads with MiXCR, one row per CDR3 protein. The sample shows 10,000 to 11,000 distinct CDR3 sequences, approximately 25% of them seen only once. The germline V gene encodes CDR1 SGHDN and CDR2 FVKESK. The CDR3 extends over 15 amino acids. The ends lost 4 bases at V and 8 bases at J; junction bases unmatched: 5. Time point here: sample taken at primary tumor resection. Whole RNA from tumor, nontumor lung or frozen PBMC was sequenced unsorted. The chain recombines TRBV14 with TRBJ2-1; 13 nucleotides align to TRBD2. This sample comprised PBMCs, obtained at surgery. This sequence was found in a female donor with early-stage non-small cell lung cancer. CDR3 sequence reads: CASSLGLAGVHEQFF. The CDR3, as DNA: TGTGCCAGCAGCCTTGGACTAGCGGGAGTTCATGAGCAGTTCTTC. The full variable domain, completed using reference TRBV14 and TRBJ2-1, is EAGVTQFPSHSVIEKGQTVTLRCDPISGHDNLYWYRRVMGKEIKFLLHFVKESKQDESGMPNNRFLAERTGGTYSTLKVQPAELEDSGVYFCASSLGLAGVHEQFFGPGTRLTVL.